This entry is about one TCR beta chain. This clonotype was observed a few times. No antigen is known for it. Per-base quality was not reported, and no clone a single base away is much larger than it. The germline V gene yields SGHVS for CDR1 and FQNEAQ for CDR2. V lost 2 bases and J lost 4 bases; the stretch between them is 14 bases long. The CDR3 sequence holds 15 residues, the cysteine and phenylalanine included. Only the CDR3 DNA stays, 45 bases, in frame from base 1. The roughly 39 donors, aged roughly 6 to 95 years, were systemically healthy Caucasian individuals from Russia. Around 10 milliliters of peripheral blood were collected from each donor into EDTA-treated Vacutainer tubes. PBMCs were isolated by Ficoll-Paque density-gradient centrifugation, with at least 6 million obtained per sample. Trizol reagent was used to extract total RNA from PBMCs, with at least 5.5 micrograms per sample. Naive CD45RAhigh/CD27high T cell percentages were measured by flow cytometry on a PBMC aliquot from every donor.

The sample originates from a study of blood T cells in healthy people across ages (dated by TCRdb to about 2015). As for the study more broadly: In model experiments, roughly one uniquely barcoded TCR beta cDNA molecule per two T cells was captured by template switching. The study measured age-related changes in TCR beta repertoire diversity using deep sequencing normalized with unique cDNA molecular identifiers. Four age groups were formed from the donors: young (average around 15 years), middle-aged (approximately 41), aged (roughly 59) and long-lived (about 75). To avoid experimental bias, donors of different ages were distributed randomly across sequencing lanes. For two donors (one aged 18 to 30 and one aged 80 or older), the study analyzed two additional independent replicas of 1 million unique cDNA reads from the same blood draw. What the study reported, not specific to this receptor: Bulk unsorted PBMC profiling prevented conclusive comparison of naive and antigen-experienced compartments. As age increased, observed TCR beta diversity per million T cells dropped in a roughly linear way, and a significant reduction was already evident by age 40. Because donor CMV infection status was unknown, age-related changes in expanded clonotypes were potentially confounded. Estimates of total diversity based on one million sequenced T cells were regarded as lower bounds and as underestimates. The percentage of naive T cells measured by flow cytometry correlated strongly with observed TCR beta diversity. Compared with the aged group, the long-lived group had more naive CD4+ T cells, fewer expanded clones and increased TCR diversity, a pattern suggesting age selection.

The library was prepared using 5' RACE. Instrument used: Illumina HiSeq 2500. A second 7 to 11 cycle PCR used a sample-barcoded 5' primer and a J-beta primer mix. Each TCR beta cDNA molecule received a unique molecular identifier from a template-switch 5' adaptor carrying 12 random nucleotides. Each sample yielded at least 2.5 million CDR3-containing paired-end reads. The Mint cDNA synthesis kit, primed by a TRBC-specific oligonucleotide, was used to synthesize first-strand cDNA from all RNA. Following uracil-DNA glycosylase treatment, all cDNA underwent a first 18-cycle PCR with the universal primers M1SS and BC2_uni_R. For the original study's pipeline: Each sample was normalized by randomly selecting 1 million high-quality reads, each carrying a distinct molecular identifier. Instead of being binned into consensus sequences, reads with shared molecular identifiers were discarded. CDR3 identification, clonotype clustering and error correction used MiTCR with a Q25 quality threshold and the strictest error-elimination algorithm. A nonparametric unseen species model using Euler transformation provided a lower-bound estimate of total TCR beta diversity. TCRdb reanalyzed the raw reads on its own, using fastp at Q25 for trimming and MiXCR for clone calling, and kept in-frame beta chains. Every CDR3 protein is listed once, alongside the most common genes and DNA of its rows. These V and J calls are TCRdb output, not the study's own analysis. This sample comprises 1.5 million to 2 million distinct CDR3 sequences, about 49% of them detected only once. Less than 2.5% of the sample goes to the ten largest clones.

This receptor was obtained from a woman aged 40-49 years in good health. What was sequenced was blood. Rearrangement joined TRBV7-8 to TRBJ1-2; perhaps TRBD1 is the D gene, with 6 bases matching. The DNA sequence is as follows: TGTGCCAGCAGCTTACTCGGTGACAGGACCTATGGCTACACCTTC. It is translated as CASSLLGDRTYGYTF.